This note documents a single TCR beta chain sequence. Its antigen is currently unknown. The data were obtained in a study of tumor-infiltrating lymphocytes in localized non-small cell lung cancer. General study results and limits: Higher tumor T cell infiltration than in uninvolved lung was supported by TCRbeta sequencing.

With 4 bases removed from V and 5 bases from J, the gap between germline ends came to 8 bases. CDR1 and CDR2 (germline): MNHNY, SVGAGI (reference sequence). The CDR3 runs to 13 residues. Assay used: immunoSEQ multiplex PCR; TCRdb lists only in-frame clones, some missing. This repertoire shows thousands of clones, about 80% found once; its top ten account for 5% to 7%. The TCR originated in a human donor with non-small cell lung cancer. The specimen was uninvolved lung tissue not adjacent to the tumor. This chain uses TRBV6-6 with TRBJ2-2; possible D gene TRBD1, 5 bases. The CDR3 DNA follows: TGTGCCAGCAGTTTGTCAGGGACCGGGGAGCTGTTTTTT. Encoded protein: CASSLSGTGELFF.